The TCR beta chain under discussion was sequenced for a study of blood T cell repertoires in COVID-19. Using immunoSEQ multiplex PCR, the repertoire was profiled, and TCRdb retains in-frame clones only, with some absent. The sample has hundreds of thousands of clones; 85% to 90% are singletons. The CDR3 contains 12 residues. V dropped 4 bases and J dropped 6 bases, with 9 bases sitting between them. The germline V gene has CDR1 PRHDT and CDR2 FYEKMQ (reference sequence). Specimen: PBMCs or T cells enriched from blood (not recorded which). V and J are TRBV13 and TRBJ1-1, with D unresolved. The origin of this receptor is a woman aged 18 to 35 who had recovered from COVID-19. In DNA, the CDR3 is TGTGCCAGCAGCTCGCGGAGGGCTGAAGCTTTCTTT. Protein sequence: CASSSRRAEAFF.